A single sample is the source of the 23 T cell receptor beta chains below, sequenced in a study of T cells in Graves' hyperthyroidism and ophthalmopathy. From RNA transcripts, TCR beta CDR3 regions were amplified. The HTBI set primed first-round TCR CDR3 RT-PCR. In TCRdb, the multiplex PCR reads were re-called with MiXCR into one record per CDR3 protein. Of approximately 300,000 distinct CDR3 sequences in the sample, roughly 19% are singletons; the top ten hold about two fifths. Sequencing was carried out using blood. The receptors here all came from a man in his fifties with Graves' ophthalmopathy.

Many counts were recorded for this clonotype. This chain uses TRBV28 with TRBJ2-3; no reliable D call. The ends were cut back, 4 bases at V and 2 bases at J, with 13 bases in the middle. Germline values: CDR1 MDHEN, CDR2 SYDVKM. This CDR3 contains 15 residues. The CDR3 sequence is CASSWTVPATDTQYF. The CDR3 DNA sequence: TGTGCCAGCAGTTGGACGGTCCCAGCCACAGATACGCAGTATTTT.

This clonotype was counted many times. The chain has TRBV30 and TRBJ2-7; D is possibly TRBD2 (7 bases). V lost 0 bases and J 5 bases, leaving 14 bases between the germline ends. The CDR3 has 14 residues. Per the germline V gene, CDR1 is GTSNPN and CDR2 is SVGIG (reference sequence). The CDR3 spells CAWSVESGTNEQYF. The CDR3 DNA is TGTGCCTGGAGTGTGGAAAGCGGGACAAACGAGCAGTACTTC.

This clonotype occurred many times. This sequence joins TRBV12-3 or TRBV12-4 and TRBJ1-5; unclear D gene. V lost 2 bases and J 1 base, leaving 9 bases between the germline ends. This CDR3 comprises 15 residues. CDR3 in amino acids: CASSLSGPSNQPQHF. CDR3 bases: TGTGCCAGCAGTTTAAGCGGGCCAAGCAATCAGCCCCAGCATTTT.

Ten or more counts support this clonotype. V usage is TRBV3-1 and J usage is TRBJ1-1; D possibly corresponds to TRBD1 (5 bases). V lost 7 bases and J lost 2, with 11 bases in between. CDR3 length equals 13 residues. Germline loops: CDR1 LGHDT, CDR2 YNNKEL (reference sequence). The CDR3 region is CASTQGRNTEAFF. The CDR3 nucleotides are TGTGCCAGCACCCAGGGCAGAAACACTGAAGCTTTCTTT.

Here the CDR3 reads CATSATGHSYEQYF. In DNA, the CDR3 is TGTGCCACCAGCGCTACAGGGCACTCCTACGAGCAGTACTTC. The chain combines TRBV24-1 with TRBJ2-7; maybe TRBD1 (6 bases). The V and J ends lost 7 bases and 0 bases respectively, with 12 bases between them. In germline, CDR1 is KGHDR, CDR2 SFDVKD. The CDR3 runs 14 residues.

V usage is TRBV20-1 and J usage is TRBJ2-3; 9 bases fit TRBD2. The CDR3 totals 16 residues. The V and J ends lost 1 base and 2 bases, in that order; junction bases with no gene match: 7. Germline V CDR1 and CDR2: DFQATT, SNEGSKA (reference sequence). The CDR3 DNA follows: TGCAGTGCTAGAGCGTTGGTAGCGGGGGTCACAGATACGCAGTATTTT. It codes for CSARALVAGVTDTQYF.

This clonotype was seen ten or more times. V gene TRBV28 combines with J gene TRBJ1-2; D uncertain. Germline assignment: CDR1 MDHEN and CDR2 SYDVKM. CDR3 length: 13 amino acids. Trimming stripped 4 bases from V and 4 bases from J, with 10 bases between. DNA of the CDR3: TGTGCCAGCAGTTCGAGAGCGCTCTATGGCTACACCTTC. Its translation: CASSSRALYGYTF.

This clonotype was observed many times. The V gene is TRBV2, the J gene TRBJ2-3, with D unresolved. Germline lookup yields CDR1 SNHLY and CDR2 FYNNEI. The CDR3 consists of 12 residues. V was cut by 6 bases and J by 3 bases, with 7 bases left in between. The CDR3 DNA reads TGTGCCAGCAGGACCGGGACAGATACGCAGTATTTT. This gives the protein CASRTGTDTQYF.

This clonotype was recorded at least ten times. This chain connects TRBV7-2 to TRBJ1-6, with D possibly being TRBD1 (5 bases). This CDR3 is built from 14 residues. Germline CDR1 and CDR2: SGHTA and FQGNSA. V was clipped by 5 bases and J by 6 bases, with 11 bases between them. DNA of the CDR3: TGTGCCAGCAGCCCTCGACAGCGTAATTCACCCCTCCACTTT. It yields the protein CASSPRQRNSPLHF.

A few counts support this clonotype. This CDR3 is CASSPEAGIGGELFF. The CDR3 DNA follows: TGCGCCAGCAGCCCGGAGGCCGGGATAGGCGGGGAGCTGTTTTTT. The rearrangement links TRBV5-1 to TRBJ2-2; possibly TRBD2 for D (5 bases). The CDR3 is made up of 15 amino acids. Trimming pared 4 bases from V and 7 bases from J, leaving 17 bases between. Germline CDR1 reads SGHRS; CDR2 reads YFSETQ.

V gene TRBV28 combines with J gene TRBJ2-7, with D hard to call. The germline V and J ends were trimmed by 3 bases and 1 base, with 10 bases remaining between them. Germline values: CDR1 MDHEN, CDR2 SYDVKM. CDR3 size: 14 residues. In DNA form, the CDR3 reads TGTGCCAGCAGTTTCAAACCTCCTTCCTACGAGCAGTACTTC. Its translation is CASSFKPPSYEQYF. Filled out from reference TRBV28 and TRBJ2-7, the complete variable domain reads DVKVTQSSRYLVKRTGEKVFLECVQDMDHENMFWYRQDPGLGLRLIYFSYDVKMKEKGDIPEGYSVSREKKERFSLILESASTNQTSMYLCASSFKPPSYEQYFGPGTRLTVT.

This clonotype was recorded at least ten times. This chain links TRBV6-1 with TRBJ2-1, with D perhaps assigned TRBD1 or TRBD2 (6 bases each). Germline loops: CDR1 MNHNS, CDR2 SASEGT. V dropped 6 bases and J dropped 0 bases, with 15 bases sitting between them. The CDR3 extends over 16 amino acids. CDR3 residues: CASSQRGVSSYNEQFF. For the CDR3, the DNA is TGTGCCAGCAGCCAGAGGGGGGTGAGCTCCTACAATGAGCAGTTCTTC.

For this clonotype: The germline gene is not matched at one end of the junction; a read error may be the cause. CDR3 sequence reads: CASSHSTQGATSAFF. DNA for the CDR3: TGTGCCAGCAGTCACTCGACACAGGGGGCAACTTCGGCTTTCTTT. The chain uses TRBV6-2 or TRBV6-3 and TRBJ1-1; 9 bases map to TRBD1. The CDR3 runs 15 residues. Looked up from germline, CDR1 is MNHEY and CDR2 is SVGEGT.

The V gene is TRBV7-3, the J gene TRBJ1-5, with 10 bases matching TRBD1. The CDR3 extends over 15 amino acids. The V segment lost 6 bases and the J segment 2 bases; nucleotides outside the gene matches: 4. The germline V gene encodes CDR1 SGHTA and CDR2 FQGTGA. CDR3 loop: CASRAGTGGNQPQHF. DNA of the CDR3: TGTGCCAGCAGGGCCGGGACAGGGGGCAATCAGCCCCAGCATTTT.

A few counts support this clonotype. The V call is TRBV20-1, the J call TRBJ2-2, with a weak D call TRBD2 (5 bases). Germline CDR1 is DFQATT and CDR2 is SNEGSKA (reference sequence). The CDR3 is made up of 15 amino acids. Trimming pared 0 bases from V and 2 bases from J, leaving 10 bases between. CDR3 sequence (DNA): TGCAGTGCTAGAGAGAGAGGGAAAAACACCGGGGAGCTGTTTTTT. As protein: CSARERGKNTGELFF.

This clonotype has ten or more counts. For the CDR3, the DNA is TGCGCCAGCAGACTGGGACAGGGAGGAGGCAATGAGCAGTTCTTC. Protein sequence: CASRLGQGGGNEQFF. The chain combines TRBV5-1 with TRBJ2-1, with 9 bases that match TRBD1. This CDR3 region has 15 residues. Trimming at V came to 5 bases and at J to 6 bases, leaving 9 bases not matched to a gene. Germline V gives CDR1 SGHRS, CDR2 YFSETQ.

J is TRBJ1-2 and V is TRBV2; no clear D. Germline CDR1 and CDR2: SNHLY and FYNNEI. This CDR3 contains 13 residues. The V end was cut by 10 bases, the J end by 4 bases, with 16 bases between. The CDR3 DNA follows: TGTGCCACCTCTGAGGCGCGCGGCTATGGCTACACCTTC. Encoded protein: CATSEARGYGYTF.

Turning to this clonotype: With a much larger clone just one base away, this may be a read error. The rearrangement links TRBV6-2 or TRBV6-3 to TRBJ1-1; 10 nucleotides align to TRBD1. The CDR3 runs to 15 residues. Germline V gene sequence: CDR1 MNHEY, CDR2 SVGEGT. V lost 5 bases, J lost 8 bases, and 11 bases stayed unmatched. The CDR3 DNA reads TGTGCCAGCAGTGCTCTACCGGGACAGGGGCCGGAAGCTTTCTTT. Protein sequence: CASSALPGQGPEAFF.

This clonotype was found a few times. The chain joins TRBV4-1 to TRBJ1-1; TRBD1 matches at 7 bases. CDR3 length equals 15 residues. V lost 1 base and J lost 3; bases outside the gene matches: 5. Germline loops: CDR1 MGHRA, CDR2 YSYEKL. CDR3 coding DNA: TGCGCCAGCAGCCAAGTTTCGGGACAGTACACTGAAGCTTTCTTT. This gives the protein CASSQVSGQYTEAFF.

This clonotype came up many times. The V call is TRBV6-1, the J call TRBJ2-7; D is unclear. This CDR3 spans 17 amino acids. Germline values: CDR1 MNHNS, CDR2 SASEGT. V lost 3 bases and J lost 1, with 19 bases in between. The CDR3 nucleotides read TGTGCCAGCAGTGAGGTTATTGGCAGGATCGAGTCCTACGAGCAGTACTTC. Its protein is CASSEVIGRIESYEQYF.

The V and J genes are TRBV18 and TRBJ1-3; TRBD1 aligns across 7 bases. The CDR3 runs to 15 residues. The V gene end was trimmed by 3 bases and the J gene end by 2 bases; junction bases not matched to a gene: 4. The V gene's germline CDR1 is KGHSH and CDR2 LQKENI. In DNA, the CDR3 is TGTGCCAGCTCACCTACGGGGACAGCTGGAAACACCATATATTTT. Its protein is CASSPTGTAGNTIYF.

In this sample, this clonotype turned up many times. V is TRBV27 and J is TRBJ2-7; a weak D match, TRBD2 (6 bases). The CDR3 length is 15 residues. Germline-derived CDR1 and CDR2 are MNHEY and SMNVEV (reference sequence). Trimming left V 7 bases short and J 2 bases short, with 18 bases between. As DNA, the CDR3 is TGTGCCAGCACTCCTCGTCCCGGGGGTCCCTACGAGCAGTACTTC. Translated, it gives CASTPRPGGPYEQYF.

The chain is built from TRBV15 and TRBJ1-1; D is ambiguous. V gave up 0 bases and J gave up 5 bases, with 10 bases separating them. Germline CDR1 is LNHNV and CDR2 is YYDKDF (reference sequence). This CDR3 is built from 14 residues. The CDR3 DNA reads TGTGCCACCAGCAGAGACGGCGGGAGAACTGAAGCTTTCTTT. It encodes CATSRDGGRTEAFF. Drawing the rest from reference TRBV15 and TRBJ1-1, the complete variable domain is DAMVIQNPRYQVTQFGKPVTLSCSQTLNHNVMYWYQQKSSQAPKLLFHYYDKDFNNEADTPDNFQSRRPNTSFCFLDIRSPGLGDTAMYLCATSRDGGRTEAFFGQGTRLTVV.